These 4 T cell receptor beta chains were sequenced from one sample in a study of patients and donors after allogeneic stem cell transplantation. TCRdb recomputed calls from the RT-PCR reads with MiXCR, one row per CDR3 protein. The sample includes about 18,000 distinct CDR3 sequences, roughly 4.5% seen only once; the top ten take about 40%. Sequencing was performed on blood, either unsorted or a sorted T cell fraction (not recorded which). The receptors were sampled from a human donor who was either an allogeneic HSCT recipient or a stem cell or donor lymphocyte infusion donor (not recorded which). It is not recorded whose cells these are; they may come from a transplant donor.

This clonotype was observed at least ten times. J is TRBJ2-1 and V is TRBV5-6; 9 bases are a match to TRBD2. The V segment lost 1 base and the J segment 9 bases; nucleotides outside the gene matches: 5. CDR1 is SGHDT and CDR2 is YYEEEE in the germline V gene. The CDR3 totals 14 residues. The CDR3 DNA reads as TGTGCCAGCAGCTTGCAGGGACTAGCAGTTGAGCAGTTCTTC. Its protein is CASSLQGLAVEQFF.

This clonotype was observed at least ten times. The chain combines TRBV12-3 or TRBV12-4 with TRBJ2-7; 12 bases align to TRBD2. There are 16 residues in the CDR3. Trimming at V came to 3 bases and at J to 6 bases, leaving 9 bases not matched to a gene. The chain's CDR3 is CASSFSSGGALAEQYF. The CDR3 DNA reads TGTGCCAGCAGTTTCTCTAGCGGGGGGGCCTTAGCCGAGCAGTACTTC.

This clonotype occurred many times. The V gene is TRBV2, the J gene TRBJ2-7; D ambiguous. Between the trimmed V and J ends, which lost 5 bases and 4 bases, there was a span of 6 bases. This CDR3 has 11 residues. Germline V gene lookup returns CDR1 SNHLY and CDR2 FYNNEI. The CDR3 loop is CASSPLYEQYF. DNA for the CDR3: TGTGCCAGCAGTCCCTTGTACGAGCAGTACTTC.

This clonotype was seen at least ten times. V and J are TRBV6-1 and TRBJ2-1; 7 bases are a match to TRBD2. The J segment lost 6 bases and the V segment lost 5 bases, leaving 7 bases of the junction unmatched. The CDR3 length is 14 residues. Germline CDR1 reads MNHNS; CDR2 reads SASEGT. The DNA for the CDR3 is TGTGCCAGCAGTCCGGGACTACTCTTCAATGAGCAGTTCTTC. This translates into CASSPGLLFNEQFF.